Described below is a single TCR beta chain sequence and its context. The V gene lost 3 bases and the J gene lost 1 base, with 16 bases spanning the gap. There are 16 residues in the CDR3. Per the germline V gene, CDR1 is MNHEY and CDR2 is SMNVEV (reference sequence). This specimen belongs to a study of blood T cell repertoires in COVID-19. Sequencing was performed with immunoSEQ multiplex PCR; in TCRdb, only in-frame clones are kept and a portion is missing. The sample has 55,000 to 85,000 clones; approximately 77% are singletons. The sequenced material came from peripheral blood. V and J are TRBV27 and TRBJ2-7; the D is unclear. The TCR sequence derives from a woman in her seventies with acute or convalescent COVID-19. In DNA form, the CDR3 reads TGTGCCAGCAGTTTTAGTTCCACCTTGTTATCCTACGAGCAGTACTTC. Protein sequence: CASSFSSTLLSYEQYF.